These T cell receptor beta chains were read from a single sample in a study of T cell clones after liver transplantation. Assay: immunoSEQ multiplex PCR; the TCRdb copy retains only in-frame clones and omits some. This table has tens of thousands of clones, approximately 86% appearing once. The sample consisted of CD4+ T cells from blood, taken 24 months after liver transplant. These TCRs come from a human patient who received a liver transplant. Among the T cells, some may be from the graft donor. Each CDR3 is given with its conserved first and last residue. The D gene is left open where the match is weak.

j_gene: TRBJ2-2; v_gene: TRBV5-1; d_gene: TRBD1; CDR3aa: CASSLAQGDTGELFF
j_gene: TRBJ2-3; v_gene: TRBV9; d_gene: NA; CDR3aa: CASSARQAESTDTQYF
j_gene: TRBJ2-3; v_gene: TRBV7-9; d_gene: TRBD1; CDR3aa: CASSSTHRGLTDTQYF
j_gene: TRBJ2-7; v_gene: TRBV18; d_gene: TRBD2; CDR3aa: CASSPYGGVAGRYEQYF
j_gene: TRBJ1-2; v_gene: TRBV6-5; d_gene: NA; CDR3aa: CASSSSRTVIDGYTF
j_gene: TRBJ2-7; v_gene: TRBV7-9; d_gene: NA; CDR3aa: CASSPSTEQYF
j_gene: TRBJ2-2; v_gene: TRBV5-4; d_gene: NA; CDR3aa: CASSLGQNTGELFF
j_gene: TRBJ1-3; v_gene: TRBV25-1; d_gene: NA; CDR3aa: CASSDAGGNTIYF
j_gene: TRBJ2-3; v_gene: TRBV23-1; d_gene: NA; CDR3aa: CASSQHARYDTQYF
j_gene: TRBJ1-1; v_gene: TRBV6-5; d_gene: NA; CDR3aa: CASRNSEGGAFF
j_gene: TRBJ1-2; v_gene: TRBV6-5; d_gene: TRBD1; CDR3aa: CASSQTGGGGYTF
j_gene: TRBJ2-3; v_gene: TRBV29-1; d_gene: NA; CDR3aa: CSHRGGSSTDTQYF
j_gene: TRBJ1-1; v_gene: TRBV19; d_gene: TRBD1; CDR3aa: CASKVRTGGLNTEAFF
j_gene: TRBJ2-7; v_gene: TRBV5-1; d_gene: NA; CDR3aa: CASSLAQAYEQYF
j_gene: TRBJ2-1; v_gene: TRBV2; d_gene: TRBD1; CDR3aa: CASRVQGAFNNEQFF
j_gene: TRBJ2-2; v_gene: TRBV7-3; d_gene: TRBD2; CDR3aa: CASSLSNQRGLIPSNTGELFF
j_gene: TRBJ1-1; v_gene: TRBV11-2; d_gene: NA; CDR3aa: CASQNRQNTEAFF
j_gene: TRBJ2-1; v_gene: TRBV5-1; d_gene: NA; CDR3aa: CASSLSGYSYEQFF
j_gene: TRBJ2-3; v_gene: TRBV4-3; d_gene: TRBD1; CDR3aa: CASSPGQPTDTQYF
j_gene: TRBJ2-7; v_gene: TRBV5-5; d_gene: NA; CDR3aa: CASSLVAGFSSEQYF
j_gene: TRBJ1-2; v_gene: TRBV10-1; d_gene: NA; CDR3aa: CATTGTAYGYTF
j_gene: TRBJ2-5; v_gene: TRBV7-2; d_gene: NA; CDR3aa: CASSSPIAAQETQYF
j_gene: TRBJ2-1; v_gene: TRBV5-1; d_gene: NA; CDR3aa: CASMIHDEQFF
j_gene: TRBJ2-7; v_gene: TRBV5-1; d_gene: TRBD1; CDR3aa: CASSLAARGRQNEQYF